Included here is one TCR beta chain sequence, with context. The data were obtained in a study of blood T cell repertoires in COVID-19. Trimming cost V 0 bases and J 10 bases, with 19 bases left between them. The CDR3 runs 17 residues. Germline loops: CDR1 ENHRY, CDR2 SYGVKD. In the original analysis: Researchers report that nucleated cell counts were estimated from reference gene primer amplification. Sequenced by immunoSEQ multiplex PCR; TCRdb stores in-frame clones only, minus some. D and trimming come from the DNA, and the V and J calls and clone size come from that table. The data hold around 150,000 clones, with more than 80% observed a single time.

The material sequenced was peripheral blood. This clonotype was sampled from a woman aged 55-75 years with active COVID-19. The rearrangement uses TRBV10-3 and TRBJ1-6; D is perhaps TRBD1 (5 bases). The CDR3 protein is CAISESNPRVNGSPLHF. CDR3 nucleotides: TGTGCCATCAGTGAGTCAAATCCCAGGGTCAATGGCTCACCCCTCCACTTT.